The next 16 T cell receptor beta chains were all read from a single sample in a study of blood T cell repertoires in COVID-19. Clones were read by immunoSEQ multiplex PCR, and TCRdb kept only the in-frame ones, dropping some. The repertoire has fewer than 300,000 clones, 90% to 95% of them found once; the top ten carry around 2%. The sample taken for sequencing was peripheral blood. All receptors come from a woman in her 30s with COVID-19, enrolled during active disease.

The rearrangement links TRBV27 to TRBJ2-3, with D possibly TRBD1 on 5 matching bases. V was cut by 6 bases and J by 2 bases, with 18 bases left in between. The germline gives CDR1 MNHEY, CDR2 SMNVEV (reference sequence). The CDR3 totals 16 residues. CDR3 coding DNA: TGTGCCAGCAGCCCCTCCGCTCGACAGCACACAGATACGCAGTATTTT. Translation gives CASSPSARQHTDTQYF.

The chain is built from TRBV4-1 and TRBJ1-6; 11 positions agree with TRBD1. The trim removed 3 bases at V and 7 bases at J, leaving 5 bases unmatched. Germline V gene lookup returns CDR1 MGHRA and CDR2 YSYEKL. The CDR3 contains 16 residues. The CDR3 DNA sequence: TGCGCCAGCAGCCAGAGGACAGGGGGCTTAAATTCACCCCTCCACTTT. Translated, it gives CASSQRTGGLNSPLHF.

The CDR3 sequence: CASSGPRGNEQFF. The CDR3 nucleotides read TGCGCCAGCAGTGGCCCCCGGGGGAATGAGCAGTTCTTC. This chain joins TRBV10-1 and TRBJ2-1; possibly TRBD2 for D (6 bases). The V gene's germline CDR1 is WNHNN and CDR2 SYGVQD (reference sequence). Trimming cost V 4 bases and J 7 bases, with 11 bases left between them. The CDR3 spans 13 residues.

The chain couples TRBV15 to TRBJ2-5; possibly TRBD2 for D (6 bases). V lost 2 bases and J 1 base, leaving 17 bases between the germline ends. Per germline, CDR1 LNHNV and CDR2 YYDKDF (reference sequence). The CDR3 is 17 residues long. Here the CDR3 DNA reads TGTGCCACCAGCAGACCTGGAGGAGGGATCCGCCAAGAGACCCAGTACTTC. As protein: CATSRPGGGIRQETQYF.

This clone was observed once. The chain has TRBV2 and TRBJ1-5, with 7 positions matching TRBD1. CDR1 SNHLY and CDR2 FYNNEI come from the germline V gene. The CDR3 contains 16 residues. V lost 3 bases to trimming and J lost 1 base; unmatched junction nucleotides: 6. CDR3 sequence: CASSERGRGSNQPQHF. Written as DNA, the CDR3 is TGTGCCAGCAGTGAGAGGGGGCGAGGAAGCAATCAGCCCCAGCATTTT.

The CDR3 nucleotides are TGTGCCAGCAGTCCGGGGACTGAAAATGAGCAGTTCTTC. Residues: CASSPGTENEQFF. The V call is TRBV12-3 or TRBV12-4, the J call TRBJ2-1; tentatively, D is TRBD2 (6 bases). Trimming removed 5 bases at V and 7 bases at J, with 12 bases between. The CDR3 is made up of 13 amino acids.

The V gene is TRBV29-1, the J gene TRBJ1-4; D gene unclear. The CDR3 runs 11 residues. The germline V and J ends were trimmed by 8 bases and 6 bases, with 10 bases remaining between them. Germline assignment: CDR1 SQVTM and CDR2 ANQGSEA. The CDR3 coding sequence is TGCAGCTCCCTGGAGGATGAAAAACTGTTTTTT. This sequence encodes CSSLEDEKLFF.

The chain couples TRBV11-2 to TRBJ2-1, with TRBD1 as a possible D gene (5 bases). The CDR3 consists of 15 residues. Trimming took off 5 bases at V and 6 bases at J, with 17 bases between the two ends. In germline, CDR1 is SGHAT, CDR2 FQNNGV. This CDR3 reads CASSPVQGSINEQFF. The DNA of the CDR3 is TGTGCCAGCAGCCCGGTTCAGGGAAGTATCAATGAGCAGTTCTTC.

J is TRBJ1-6 and V is TRBV5-4, with 7 nucleotides matching TRBD1. Germline V lookup: CDR1 SGHNT, CDR2 YYREEE (reference sequence). The junction had 7 bases not matched to a gene; V was cut back by 0 bases and J by 10 bases. The CDR3 sequence is 15 residues long. The CDR3 spells CASSLATTGVSPLHF. The CDR3 DNA is TGTGCCAGCAGCTTGGCCACCACAGGGGTATCACCCCTCCACTTT.

CDR3 sequence: CASSSLNQPQHF. CDR3 in DNA: TGTGCCAGCAGCTCCCTCAATCAGCCCCAGCATTTT. The rearrangement uses TRBV3-1 (or the pseudogene TRBV3-2) and TRBJ1-5; D is uncertain. Germline-derived CDR1 and CDR2 are LGHDT and YNNKEL (reference sequence). Trimming shortened V by 5 bases and J by 3 bases, and 5 bases separated the two germline ends. CDR3 length: 12 amino acids.

V and J are TRBV6-2 or TRBV6-3 and TRBJ2-5, with 10 nucleotides matching TRBD2. Germline lookup yields CDR1 MNHEY and CDR2 SVGEGT. Trimming removed 0 bases from V and 0 bases from J; junction bases left unmatched: 4. This CDR3 region has 17 residues. The DNA of the CDR3 is TGTGCCAGCAGTTACTCGGAACTAGCGGGATACCAAGAGACCCAGTACTTC. It encodes CASSYSELAGYQETQYF.

The gene calls are TRBV29-1 and TRBJ2-1, with TRBD2 identical over 7 bases. The CDR3 length is 14 residues. Germline-derived CDR1 and CDR2 are SQVTM and ANQGSEA. V lost 3 bases, J lost 0 bases, and 2 bases stayed unmatched. The CDR3 sequence: CSVEGGSSYNEQFF. Here the CDR3 DNA reads TGCAGCGTTGAGGGCGGGAGCTCCTACAATGAGCAGTTCTTC.

The chain uses TRBV28 and TRBJ2-7; 8 bases match TRBD1. There are 16 residues in the CDR3. CDR1 MDHEN and CDR2 SYDVKM come from the germline V gene. With V trimmed by 10 bases and J by 1 base, 15 bases remained unmatched. CDR3 amino acids: CANPRDRSQNSYEQYF. In DNA, the CDR3 is TGTGCCAACCCACGGGACAGGTCCCAAAATTCCTACGAGCAGTACTTC.

CDR3 sequence reads: CATSDPGTAYGYTF. Written as DNA, the CDR3 is TGTGCCACCAGTGACCCGGGGACAGCCTATGGCTACACCTTC. The gene calls are TRBV24-1 and TRBJ1-2; 7 positions agree with TRBD1. Germline values: CDR1 KGHDR, CDR2 SFDVKD. This CDR3 is built from 14 residues. J lost 4 bases, V lost 4 bases, and 5 bases had no gene match.

J is TRBJ2-2 and V is TRBV9; D unresolved. The CDR3 covers 13 residues. Trimming removed 4 bases from V and 7 bases from J, with 11 bases in between. Germline V gene lookup returns CDR1 SGDLS and CDR2 YYNGEE. CDR3 nucleotides: TGTGCCAGCAGCCCCTCGACAATCGGGGAGCTGTTTTTT. Amino acid sequence: CASSPSTIGELFF.

The J gene is TRBJ2-1, the V gene TRBV4-1; D gene ambiguous. V was cut by 4 bases and J by 0 bases, with 19 bases left in between. The length of the CDR3 is 18 residues. Germline V CDR1 and CDR2: MGHRA, YSYEKL. The CDR3 region is CASSRPPEAWSSYNEQFF. CDR3 bases: TGCGCCAGCAGCCGGCCCCCCGAAGCCTGGAGCTCCTACAATGAGCAGTTCTTC.